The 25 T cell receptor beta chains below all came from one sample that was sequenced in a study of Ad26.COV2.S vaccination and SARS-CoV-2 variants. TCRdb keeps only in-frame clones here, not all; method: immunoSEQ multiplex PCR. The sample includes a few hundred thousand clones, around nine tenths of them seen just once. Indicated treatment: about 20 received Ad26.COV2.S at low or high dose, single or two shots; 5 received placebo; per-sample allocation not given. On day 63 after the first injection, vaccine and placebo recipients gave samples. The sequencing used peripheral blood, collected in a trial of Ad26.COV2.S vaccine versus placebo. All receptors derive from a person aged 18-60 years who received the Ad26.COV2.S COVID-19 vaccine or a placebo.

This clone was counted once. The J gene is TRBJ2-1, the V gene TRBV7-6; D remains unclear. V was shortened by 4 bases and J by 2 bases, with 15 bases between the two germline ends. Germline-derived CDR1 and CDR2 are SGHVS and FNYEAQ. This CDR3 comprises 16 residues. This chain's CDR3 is CASSSDPARPYNEQFF. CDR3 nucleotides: TGTGCCAGCAGCTCAGACCCTGCGCGCCCCTACAATGAGCAGTTCTTC.

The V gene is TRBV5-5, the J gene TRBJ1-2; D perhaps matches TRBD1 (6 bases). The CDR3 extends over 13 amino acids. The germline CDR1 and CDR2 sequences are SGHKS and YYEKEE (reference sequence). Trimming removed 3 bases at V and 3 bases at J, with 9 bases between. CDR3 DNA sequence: TGTGCCAGCAGCTGGGACACCGACTATGGCTACACCTTC. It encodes CASSWDTDYGYTF.

In nucleotides, the CDR3 is TGTGCCAGCAGTCCCCAGGTCAGCACAGATACGCAGTATTTT. This gives the protein CASSPQVSTDTQYF. This chain uses TRBV27 with TRBJ2-3; D not resolved. The V end lost 5 bases, the J end lost 0 bases, and 9 bases lay between the germline ends. The CDR3 totals 14 residues. The V gene's germline CDR1 is MNHEY and CDR2 SMNVEV (reference sequence).

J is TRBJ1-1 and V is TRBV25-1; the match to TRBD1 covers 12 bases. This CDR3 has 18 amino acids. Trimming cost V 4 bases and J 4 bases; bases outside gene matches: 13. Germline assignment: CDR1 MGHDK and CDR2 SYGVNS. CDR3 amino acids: CASSVVSGTGGRGTEAFF. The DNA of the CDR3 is TGTGCCAGCAGTGTGGTATCCGGGACAGGGGGCCGGGGCACTGAAGCTTTCTTT.

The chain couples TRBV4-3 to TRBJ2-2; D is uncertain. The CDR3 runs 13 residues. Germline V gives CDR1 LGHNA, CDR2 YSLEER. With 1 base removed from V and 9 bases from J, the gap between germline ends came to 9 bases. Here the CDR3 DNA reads TGCGCCAGCAGCCAAGCTCAAGAGAGGGAGCTGTTTTTT. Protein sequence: CASSQAQERELFF.

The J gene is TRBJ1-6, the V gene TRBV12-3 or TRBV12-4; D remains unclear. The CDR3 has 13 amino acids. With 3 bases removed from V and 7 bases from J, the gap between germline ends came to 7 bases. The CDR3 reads CASSFARNSPLHF. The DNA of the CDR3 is TGTGCCAGCAGTTTTGCCAGGAATTCACCCCTCCACTTT.

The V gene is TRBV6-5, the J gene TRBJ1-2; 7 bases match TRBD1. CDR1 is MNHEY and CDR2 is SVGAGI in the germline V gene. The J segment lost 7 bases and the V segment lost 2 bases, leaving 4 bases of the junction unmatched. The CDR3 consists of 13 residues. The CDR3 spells CASSYRQGSGYTF. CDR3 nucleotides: TGTGCCAGCAGTTACAGACAGGGCTCTGGCTACACCTTC.

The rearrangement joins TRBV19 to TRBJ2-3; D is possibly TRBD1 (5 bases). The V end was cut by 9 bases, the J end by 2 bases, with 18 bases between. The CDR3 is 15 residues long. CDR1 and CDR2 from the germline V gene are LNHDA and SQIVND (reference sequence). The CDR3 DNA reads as TGTGCCAGCTCACCTCGGCAGGGTATCACAGATACGCAGTATTTT. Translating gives CASSPRQGITDTQYF.

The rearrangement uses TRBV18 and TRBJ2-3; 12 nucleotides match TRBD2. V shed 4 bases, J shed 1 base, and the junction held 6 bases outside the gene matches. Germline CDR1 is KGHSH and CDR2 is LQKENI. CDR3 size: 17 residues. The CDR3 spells CASSQGLAGSGTDTQYF. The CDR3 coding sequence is TGTGCCAGCTCACAAGGACTAGCGGGGAGTGGCACAGATACGCAGTATTTT.

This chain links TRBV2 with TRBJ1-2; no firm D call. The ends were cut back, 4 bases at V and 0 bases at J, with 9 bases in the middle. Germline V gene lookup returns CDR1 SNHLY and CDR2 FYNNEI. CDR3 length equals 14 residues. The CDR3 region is CASSGVKANYGYTF. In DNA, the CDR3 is TGTGCCAGCAGTGGTGTCAAAGCTAACTATGGCTACACCTTC.

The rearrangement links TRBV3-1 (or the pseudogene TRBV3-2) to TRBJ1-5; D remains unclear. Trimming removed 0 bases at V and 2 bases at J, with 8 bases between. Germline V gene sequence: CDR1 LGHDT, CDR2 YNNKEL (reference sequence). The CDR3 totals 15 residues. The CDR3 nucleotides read TGTGCCAGCAGCCAAGATATGCGGGGCAATCAGCCCCAGCATTTT. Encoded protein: CASSQDMRGNQPQHF.

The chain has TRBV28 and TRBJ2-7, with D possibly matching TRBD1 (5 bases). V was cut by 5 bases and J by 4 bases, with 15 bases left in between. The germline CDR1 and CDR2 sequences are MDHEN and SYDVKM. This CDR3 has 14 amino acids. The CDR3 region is CASSTAGNWYEQYF. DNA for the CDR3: TGTGCCAGCAGTACCGCAGGGAACTGGTACGAGCAGTACTTC.

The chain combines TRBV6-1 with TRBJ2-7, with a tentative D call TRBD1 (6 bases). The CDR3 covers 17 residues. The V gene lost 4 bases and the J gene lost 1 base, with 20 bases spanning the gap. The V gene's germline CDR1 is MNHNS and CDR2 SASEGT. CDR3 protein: CASSVSTGTTGSYEQYF. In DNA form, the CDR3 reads TGTGCCAGCAGTGTTTCCACAGGGACCACAGGATCCTACGAGCAGTACTTC.

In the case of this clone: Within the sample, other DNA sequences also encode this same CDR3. CDR3 sequence reads: CASSASSYEQYF. CDR3 DNA: TGTGCCAGCAGTGCGAGCTCCTACGAGCAGTACTTC. This chain uses TRBV6-2 or TRBV6-3 with TRBJ2-7; D unclear. Trimming removed 5 bases at V and 0 bases at J, with 5 bases between. In germline, CDR1 is MNHEY, CDR2 SVGEGT. This CDR3 is 12 amino acids long.

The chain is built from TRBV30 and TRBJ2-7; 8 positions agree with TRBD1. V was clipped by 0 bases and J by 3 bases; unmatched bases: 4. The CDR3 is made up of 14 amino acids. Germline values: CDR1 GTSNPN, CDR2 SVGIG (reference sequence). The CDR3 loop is CAWSVGQGVYEQYF. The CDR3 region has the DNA TGTGCCTGGAGTGTTGGACAGGGCGTCTACGAGCAGTACTTC.

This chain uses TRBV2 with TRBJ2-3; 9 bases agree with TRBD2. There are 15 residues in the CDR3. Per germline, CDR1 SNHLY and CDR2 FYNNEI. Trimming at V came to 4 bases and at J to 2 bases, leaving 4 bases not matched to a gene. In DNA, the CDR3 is TGTGCCAGCAGTGGTCTAGCGGGATTCACAGATACGCAGTATTTT. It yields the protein CASSGLAGFTDTQYF.

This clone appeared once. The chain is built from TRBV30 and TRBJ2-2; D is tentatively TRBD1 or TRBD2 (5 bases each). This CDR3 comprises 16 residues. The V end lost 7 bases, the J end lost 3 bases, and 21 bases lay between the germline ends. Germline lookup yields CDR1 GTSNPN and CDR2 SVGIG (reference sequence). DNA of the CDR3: TGTGCCTCCTCAGGTCGGGGCTCGAGGGACACCGGGGAGCTGTTTTTT. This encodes CASSGRGSRDTGELFF.

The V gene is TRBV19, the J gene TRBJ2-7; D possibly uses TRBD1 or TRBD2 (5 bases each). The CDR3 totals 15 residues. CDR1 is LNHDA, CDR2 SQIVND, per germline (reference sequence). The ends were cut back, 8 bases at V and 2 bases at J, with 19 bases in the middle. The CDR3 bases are TGTGCCAGTTCCCCCTATGAGGGGAATGCCTACGAGCAGTACTTC. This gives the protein CASSPYEGNAYEQYF.

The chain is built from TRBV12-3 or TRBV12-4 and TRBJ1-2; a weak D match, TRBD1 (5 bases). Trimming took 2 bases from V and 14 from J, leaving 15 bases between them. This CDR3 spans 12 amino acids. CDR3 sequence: CASSLRVAGRTF. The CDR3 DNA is TGTGCCAGCAGTTTAAGGGTGGCAGGGCGAACCTTC.

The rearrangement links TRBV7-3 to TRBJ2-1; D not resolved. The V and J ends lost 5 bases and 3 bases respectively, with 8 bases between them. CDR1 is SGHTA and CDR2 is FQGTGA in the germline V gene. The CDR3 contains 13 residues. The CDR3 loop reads CASSNDNYNEQFF. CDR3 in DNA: TGTGCCAGCAGCAATGACAACTACAATGAGCAGTTCTTC.

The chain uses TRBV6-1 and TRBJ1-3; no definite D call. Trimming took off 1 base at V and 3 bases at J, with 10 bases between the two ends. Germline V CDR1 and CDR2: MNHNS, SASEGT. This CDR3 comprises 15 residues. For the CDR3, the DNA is TGTGCCAGCAGTGAAGGGGGTGTTTATGGAAACACCATATATTTT. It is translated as CASSEGGVYGNTIYF.

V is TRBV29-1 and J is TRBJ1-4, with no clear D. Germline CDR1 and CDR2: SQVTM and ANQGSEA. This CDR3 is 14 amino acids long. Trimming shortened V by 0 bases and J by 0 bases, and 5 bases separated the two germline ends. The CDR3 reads CSVEDGATNEKLFF. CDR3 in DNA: TGCAGCGTTGAAGACGGTGCAACTAATGAAAAACTGTTTTTT.

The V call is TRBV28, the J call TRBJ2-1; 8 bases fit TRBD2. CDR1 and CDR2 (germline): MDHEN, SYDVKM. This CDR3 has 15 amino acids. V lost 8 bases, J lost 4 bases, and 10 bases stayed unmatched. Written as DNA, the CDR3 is TGTGCCAGCCTTCCGTCCGGGACTAGGTACAATGAGCAGTTCTTC. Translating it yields CASLPSGTRYNEQFF.

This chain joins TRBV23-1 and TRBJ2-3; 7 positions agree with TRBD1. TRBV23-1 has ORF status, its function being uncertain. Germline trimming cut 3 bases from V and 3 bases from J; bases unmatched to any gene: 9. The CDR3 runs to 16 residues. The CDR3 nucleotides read TGCGCCAGCAGTCACACCGACAGGGTGAGGACAGATACGCAGTATTTT. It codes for CASSHTDRVRTDTQYF.

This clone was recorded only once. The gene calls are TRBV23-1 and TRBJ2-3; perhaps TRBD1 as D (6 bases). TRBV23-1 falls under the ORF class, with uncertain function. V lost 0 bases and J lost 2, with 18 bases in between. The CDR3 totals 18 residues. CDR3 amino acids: CASSQSLTGTGSTDTQYF. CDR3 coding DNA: TGCGCCAGCAGTCAATCCTTAACAGGGACGGGATCCACAGATACGCAGTATTTT.